This entry features one TCR beta chain sequence. Its antigen is as yet unknown. These data originate in a study of cytotoxic CD8 clonotypes in ibrutinib-treated CLL. Generated by immunoSEQ multiplex PCR, the TCRdb table keeps only in-frame clones and is missing some. The table has 150,000 or so clones, approximately 85% seen once. V trimming: 2 bases; J trimming: 4 bases; junction bases outside the gene matches: 5. CDR1 and CDR2 (germline): SGHTA, FQGTGA. The CDR3 loop spans 16 amino acids. Study conclusions and caveats: Circulating CD8+ T-cell counts were tracked by baseline clonality, which exceeded that of age-matched healthy donors.

The receptor was isolated from a human donor with chronic lymphocytic leukemia. Material: PBMCs, obtained after 24 months of ibrutinib treatment. The genes are TRBV7-3 and TRBJ2-3; 11 nucleotides line up with TRBD2. The CDR3 DNA sequence: TGTGCCAGCAGCTTAGCTAGCGGGGGGCCTGCAGATACGCAGTATTTT. This encodes CASSLASGGPADTQYF. Drawing the rest from reference TRBV7-3 and TRBJ2-3, the complete variable domain is GAGVSQTPSNKVTEKGKYVELRCDPISGHTALYWYRQSLGQGPEFLIYFQGTGAADDSGLPNDRFFAVRPEGSVSTLKIQRTERGDSAVYLCASSLASGGPADTQYFGPGTRLTVL.